The 5 T cell receptor beta chains presented below share a single source sample, sequenced in a study of radiotherapy plus CTLA-4 blockade in lung cancer. Assay used: immunoSEQ multiplex PCR; TCRdb lists only in-frame clones, some missing. Of under 65,000 clones detected, roughly 79% appear once; the ten largest clones hold about 6.1%. The sequences come from peripheral blood, collected from a patient treated with radiotherapy plus ipilimumab. Receptors were obtained from a human donor with non-small cell lung cancer whose response to radiotherapy plus ipilimumab could not be evaluated.

This chain uses TRBV10-1 with TRBJ2-2, with 10 bases aligning to TRBD2. From germline, CDR1 is WNHNN and CDR2 SYGVQD (reference sequence). J was trimmed by 3 bases and V by 4 bases; bases with no gene match: 11. The CDR3 is 18 amino acids. The CDR3 DNA sequence: TGCGCCAGCAGTGCTCTTCGGGCTAGCGGGAGCCACACCGGGGAGCTGTTTTTT. Translating gives CASSALRASGSHTGELFF.

This chain links TRBV4-2 with TRBJ1-2; D is uncertain. The length of the CDR3 is 15 residues. Looked up from germline, CDR1 is LGHNA and CDR2 is YNFKEQ. Trimming pared 7 bases from V and 2 bases from J, leaving 17 bases between. The CDR3 reads CASTTTAGANYGYTF. The DNA of the CDR3 is TGTGCCAGCACCACTACGGCGGGAGCAAACTATGGCTACACCTTC.

The rearrangement joins TRBV10-3 to TRBJ1-3; TRBD1 might be the D (5 bases). CDR3 length: 12 residues. The V end lost 10 bases, the J end lost 4 bases, and 11 bases lay between the germline ends. The germline CDR1 and CDR2 sequences are ENHRY and SYGVKD. The CDR3 coding sequence is TGTGCCACAGAGGGACTCGGAAACACCATATATTTT. This codes for CATEGLGNTIYF.

The chain combines TRBV19 with TRBJ2-7; the D gene is possibly TRBD2 (5 bases). Trimming took off 9 bases at V and 7 bases at J, with 22 bases between the two ends. Germline-derived CDR1 and CDR2 are LNHDA and SQIVND (reference sequence). The CDR3 spans 14 residues. The CDR3 DNA follows: TGTGCCAGCAAGAGGACTTATTCTGCCCTGGAGCAGTACTTC. Its protein product is CASKRTYSALEQYF.

The J gene is TRBJ2-3, the V gene TRBV7-8, with 7 positions matching TRBD2. The CDR3 extends over 16 amino acids. Trimming took 5 bases from V and 7 from J; bases not matched to a gene: 15. Germline assignment: CDR1 SGHVS and CDR2 FQNEAQ. CDR3 in amino acids: CASSPRERTPWNTQYF. The CDR3 DNA reads as TGTGCCAGCAGCCCGCGGGAGCGGACCCCCTGGAATACGCAGTATTTT.